These 2 T cell receptor beta chains originate from one sample sequenced in a study of shared clonotypes between healthy human individuals. Clones were sequenced by immunoSEQ multiplex PCR, and TCRdb holds only the in-frame ones, with some missing. The table records about 1.1 million clones, roughly 74% of them present only once. Sequencing input: memory CD4+ T cells from PBMCs. Regarding subset: CD45RA-negative fraction. Receptor source: a man aged 18-30 years in good health. Some clones in this sample may be carry-over from other donors' samples.

V usage is TRBV4-1 and J usage is TRBJ2-2; possibly TRBD2 for D (5 bases). V was shortened by 4 bases and J by 4 bases, with 10 bases between the two germline ends. CDR3 length: 14 amino acids. Germline CDR1 and CDR2: MGHRA and YSYEKL. The CDR3 DNA reads TGCGCCAGCAGCCCTGGACTGGTCACCGGGGAGCTGTTTTTT. Translating gives CASSPGLVTGELFF.

J is TRBJ2-1 and V is TRBV7-2, with D possibly being TRBD1 or TRBD2 (5 bases each). Between the trimmed V and J ends, which lost 3 bases and 6 bases, there was a span of 9 bases. Germline V gene lookup returns CDR1 SGHTA and CDR2 FQGNSA. The CDR3 spans 13 residues. Here the CDR3 reads CASSFGASNEQFF. Written as DNA, the CDR3 is TGTGCCAGCAGCTTCGGGGCTTCCAATGAGCAGTTCTTC.